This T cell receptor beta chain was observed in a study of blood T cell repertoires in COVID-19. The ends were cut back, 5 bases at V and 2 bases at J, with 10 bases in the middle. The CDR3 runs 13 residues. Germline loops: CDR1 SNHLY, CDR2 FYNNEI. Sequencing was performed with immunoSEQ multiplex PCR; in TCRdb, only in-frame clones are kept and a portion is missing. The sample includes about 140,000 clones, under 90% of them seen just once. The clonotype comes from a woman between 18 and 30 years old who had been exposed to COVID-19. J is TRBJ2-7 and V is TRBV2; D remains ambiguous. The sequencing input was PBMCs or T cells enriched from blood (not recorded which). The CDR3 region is CASSKEDTYEQYF. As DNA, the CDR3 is TGTGCCAGCAGTAAGGAAGACACCTACGAGCAGTACTTC.